Below, one TCR beta chain is given with its context. The antigen is not known. Use of 60 Vbeta and 13 Jbeta primers characterized the PCR. Profiling relied on immunoSEQ multiplex PCR, and the TCRdb table lists in-frame clones only, not all of them. The table has 150,000 to 250,000 clones, just over 75% seen once. The data are from a study of cytomegalovirus exposure and HLA in healthy donors. Whole-study results and caveats: V- and J-gene trimming of TCR beta was linked (in a later analysis) to a missense DCLRE1C variant.

V was pared by 6 bases and J by 0 bases, with 12 bases between. The CDR3 contains 15 residues. The germline gives CDR1 SNHLY, CDR2 FYNNEI. The V call is TRBV2, the J call TRBJ1-3; D may be TRBD1 (6 bases). Material for sequencing was PBMCs. This receptor was taken from a man aged 30-40 years in good health and CMV-seronegative. In nucleotides, the CDR3 is TGTGCCAGCAGATCTACAGGGCTCTCTGGAAACACCATATATTTT. Amino acid sequence: CASRSTGLSGNTIYF. The full variable domain, rest sourced from reference TRBV2 and TRBJ1-3, is EPEVTQTPSHQVTQMGQEVILRCVPISNHLYFYWYRQILGQKVEFLVSFYNNEISEKSEIFDDQFSVERPDGSNFTLKIRSTKLEDSAMYFCASRSTGLSGNTIYFGEGSWLTVV.